The 23 T cell receptor beta chains in this list originate from one sample, sequenced in a study of T cell responses to AZD1222 COVID-19 vaccine. The data were produced by immunoSEQ multiplex PCR, yet TCRdb's version contains in-frame clones alone and is incomplete. The table lists approximately 130,000 clones, roughly 88% of them singletons, with about 6% in the top ten. The specimen was peripheral blood, collected 28 days after the second AZD1222 dose. These receptors were obtained from an adult who received the AZD1222 COVID-19 vaccine.

The chain recombines TRBV30 with TRBJ1-1; 11 nucleotides agree with TRBD1. The germline V gene has CDR1 GTSNPN and CDR2 SVGIG (reference sequence). This CDR3 contains 15 residues. V lost 3 bases, J lost 6 bases, and 9 bases stayed unmatched. The CDR3, as DNA: TGTGCCTGGAGCCTTAGGACAGGGGGCTTCGCTGAAGCTTTCTTT. This sequence encodes CAWSLRTGGFAEAFF. Full variable domain (remainder filled in from reference TRBV30 and TRBJ1-1): SQTIHQWPATLVQPVGSPLSLECTVEGTSNPNLYWYRQAAGRGLQLLFYSVGIGQISSEVPQNLSASRPQDRQFILSSKKLLLSDSGFYLCAWSLRTGGFAEAFFGQGTRLTVV.

This rearrangement joins TRBV6-2 or TRBV6-3 to TRBJ2-2; 8 nucleotides align to TRBD2. The CDR3 is made up of 15 amino acids. In germline, CDR1 is MNHEY, CDR2 SVGEGT. V trimming: 2 bases; J trimming: 4 bases; junction bases outside the gene matches: 3. CDR3 sequence (DNA): TGTGCCAGCAGTTACGTGGCGGGGGGCACCGGGGAGCTGTTTTTT. As protein: CASSYVAGGTGELFF.

This clone was seen ten or more times. The V gene is TRBV4-1, the J gene TRBJ1-3; tentatively, D is TRBD1 (6 bases). Per germline, CDR1 MGHRA and CDR2 YSYEKL. V was trimmed by 5 bases and J by 4 bases, leaving 15 bases between them. This CDR3 is 15 amino acids long. CDR3 region: CASSASRGGGNTIYF. CDR3 in DNA: TGCGCCAGCAGCGCAAGCAGGGGAGGCGGAAACACCATATATTTT.

V gene TRBV3-1 (or the pseudogene TRBV3-2) combines with J gene TRBJ1-4; 7 bases are shared with TRBD1. The CDR3 spans 14 residues. The V and J ends lost 0 bases and 5 bases, in that order; junction bases with no gene match: 0. CDR1 LGHDT and CDR2 YNNKEL come from the germline V gene (reference sequence). CDR3 in amino acids: CASSQEDRNEKLFF. The CDR3 DNA sequence: TGTGCCAGCAGCCAAGAGGACAGGAATGAAAAACTGTTTTTT.

The chain combines TRBV12-3 or TRBV12-4 with TRBJ2-2; D is unclear. CDR3 length equals 13 residues. V lost 3 bases and J 5 bases, leaving 7 bases between the germline ends. The CDR3 reads CASSFRATGELFF. CDR3 nucleotides: TGTGCCAGCAGTTTTCGTGCAACCGGGGAGCTGTTTTTT.

This chain links TRBV7-9 with TRBJ1-5; a weak D match, TRBD1 (5 bases). This CDR3 comprises 13 residues. Trimming pared 3 bases from V and 5 bases from J, leaving 8 bases between. CDR1 and CDR2 (germline): SEHNR, FQNEAQ (reference sequence). The CDR3 DNA reads TGTGCCAGCAGCTTGCTAGGGGATCAGCCCCAGCATTTT. Protein product: CASSLLGDQPQHF. Based on the CDR3 plus reference TRBV7-9 and TRBJ1-5, the full variable domain is DTGVSQNPRHKITKRGQNVTFRCDPISEHNRLYWYRQTLGQGPEFLTYFQNEAQLEKSRLLSDRFSAERPKGSFSTLEIQRTEQGDSAMYLCASSLLGDQPQHFGDGTRLSIL.

This clone was detected only a few times. The chain links TRBV27 to TRBJ2-7; the D gene is possibly TRBD1 (5 bases). The length of the CDR3 is 14 residues. Germline loops: CDR1 MNHEY, CDR2 SMNVEV (reference sequence). Trimming removed 5 bases at V and 1 base at J, with 12 bases between. The CDR3 sequence: CASSLQTASYEQYF. Written as DNA, the CDR3 is TGTGCCAGCAGTCTCCAGACAGCATCCTACGAGCAGTACTTC.

The chain is built from TRBV6-5 and TRBJ1-4; D may be TRBD1 (5 bases). V lost 4 bases to trimming and J lost 7 bases, with 13 bases between them. This CDR3 spans 14 amino acids. Per germline, CDR1 MNHEY and CDR2 SVGAGI. CDR3 sequence reads: CASSLQDQGEKLFF. CDR3 sequence (DNA): TGTGCCAGCAGTTTACAGGACCAGGGTGAAAAACTGTTTTTT.

There are a few counts of this clone. This rearrangement joins TRBV6-1 to TRBJ2-7; TRBD1 matches at 10 bases. In germline, CDR1 is MNHNS, CDR2 SASEGT. The junction had 1 base not matched to a gene; V was cut back by 2 bases and J by 0 bases. CDR3 length: 15 residues. Here the CDR3 reads CASSEWTGGSYEQYF. CDR3 sequence (DNA): TGTGCCAGCAGTGAATGGACAGGGGGCTCCTACGAGCAGTACTTC.

This rearrangement joins TRBV28 to TRBJ1-6; D may be TRBD1 (5 bases). Germline V lookup: CDR1 MDHEN, CDR2 SYDVKM. V lost 8 bases to trimming and J lost 7 bases, with 15 bases between them. This CDR3 is 14 amino acids long. The DNA for the CDR3 is TGTGCCAGCTCCCAGGGTTCGGAAAATTCACCCCTCCACTTT. It encodes CASSQGSENSPLHF.

V and J are TRBV30 and TRBJ1-3; D gene uncertain. V lost 2 bases, J lost 0 bases, and 14 bases lay in between. From germline, CDR1 is GTSNPN and CDR2 SVGIG (reference sequence). This CDR3 is 16 amino acids long. CDR3 residues: CAWSPTSLASGNTIYF. The CDR3 DNA reads TGTGCCTGGAGTCCTACCTCTTTGGCCTCTGGAAACACCATATATTTT. The full variable domain, completed using reference TRBV30 and TRBJ1-3, is SQTIHQWPATLVQPVGSPLSLECTVEGTSNPNLYWYRQAAGRGLQLLFYSVGIGQISSEVPQNLSASRPQDRQFILSSKKLLLSDSGFYLCAWSPTSLASGNTIYFGEGSWLTVV.

V usage is TRBV6-4 and J usage is TRBJ2-4; D perhaps matches TRBD1 (5 bases). This CDR3 is 19 amino acids long. The V end was cut by 0 bases, the J end by 3 bases, with 21 bases between. Germline CDR1 reads MRHNA; CDR2 reads SNTAGT. CDR3: CASSDSMQVLDRGKNIQYF. The CDR3 coding sequence is TGTGCCAGCAGTGACTCGATGCAGGTGCTTGATAGGGGCAAAAACATTCAGTACTTC.

V gene TRBV30 combines with J gene TRBJ2-1, with TRBD2 matching 10 bases. The CDR3 has 11 amino acids. Germline CDR1 reads GTSNPN; CDR2 reads SVGIG (reference sequence). The V segment lost 3 bases and the J segment 14 bases; nucleotides outside the gene matches: 4. The CDR3 reads CAWSPGTSEFF. The CDR3 nucleotides read TGTGCCTGGAGCCCCGGGACTAGCGAGTTCTTC.

This clone was counted a few times. The chain couples TRBV7-8 to TRBJ2-2; D is perhaps TRBD1 or TRBD2 (5 bases each). There are 14 residues in the CDR3. Trimming shortened V by 9 bases and J by 2 bases, and 13 bases separated the two germline ends. Germline CDR1 SGHVS, CDR2 FQNEAQ. Here the CDR3 reads CASAGTPNTGELFF. As DNA, the CDR3 is TGTGCCAGTGCTGGGACCCCTAACACCGGGGAGCTGTTTTTT. Drawing the rest from reference TRBV7-8 and TRBJ2-2, the complete variable domain is GAGVSQSPRYKVAKRGQDVALRCDPISGHVSLFWYQQALGQGPEFLTYFQNEAQLDKSGLPSDRFFAERPEGSVSTLKIQRTQQEDSAVYLCASAGTPNTGELFFGEGSRLTVL.

The gene calls are TRBV5-1 and TRBJ2-1; 9 bases map to TRBD2. This CDR3 region has 15 residues. With V trimmed by 0 bases and J by 5 bases, 3 bases remained unmatched. From germline, CDR1 is SGHRS and CDR2 YFSETQ. The CDR3 DNA reads as TGCGCCAGCAGCTTGGGACTAGCGGACAACAATGAGCAGTTCTTC. This translates into CASSLGLADNNEQFF.

The chain recombines TRBV6-6 with TRBJ1-5, with 8 bases matching TRBD1. Germline V gives CDR1 MNHNY, CDR2 SVGAGI (reference sequence). The V gene end was trimmed by 6 bases and the J gene end by 1 base; junction bases not matched to a gene: 8. The CDR3 is 16 residues long. For the CDR3, the DNA is TGTGCCAGCAGAACGTTCCGACAGGGGAGCAATCAGCCCCAGCATTTT. Its translation: CASRTFRQGSNQPQHF.

In DNA form, the CDR3 reads TGTGCCAGCAGTCGAATCGGGGAGCTGTTTTTT. Its protein is CASSRIGELFF. The V call is TRBV12-3 or TRBV12-4, the J call TRBJ2-2; D is uncertain. V lost 5 bases and J 7 bases, leaving 5 bases between the germline ends. There are 11 residues in the CDR3.

The chain joins TRBV27 to TRBJ2-7; TRBD2 agrees at 9 bases. This CDR3 has 18 residues. With V trimmed by 5 bases and J by 2 bases, 16 bases remained unmatched. CDR1 and CDR2 (germline): MNHEY, SMNVEV (reference sequence). For the CDR3, the DNA is TGTGCCAGCAGTCCTAAAGTTCTACTAGCGGGTTTCACCTACGAGCAGTACTTC. Translated: CASSPKVLLAGFTYEQYF.

The chain has TRBV18 and TRBJ1-5, with 11 bases aligning to TRBD1. From germline, CDR1 is KGHSH and CDR2 LQKENI. V dropped 2 bases and J dropped 3; count of bases not matched to a gene: 3. The CDR3 is 16 amino acids. The CDR3 DNA follows: TGTGCCAGCTCACCAGGGACAGGGGGTCTCAATCAGCCCCAGCATTTT. It specifies CASSPGTGGLNQPQHF.

The CDR3 protein is CASTRGEWAEQFF. The CDR3 nucleotides read TGTGCCAGCACAAGAGGGGAATGGGCTGAGCAGTTCTTC. This chain uses TRBV9 with TRBJ2-1; D is perhaps TRBD1 or TRBD2 (5 bases each). Trimming left V 6 bases short and J 9 bases short, with 16 bases between. CDR1 SGDLS and CDR2 YYNGEE come from the germline V gene. The CDR3 has 13 amino acids.

The CDR3 protein is CAISESRVGVYGYTF. CDR3 bases: TGTGCCATCAGTGAGTCGCGGGTAGGAGTCTATGGCTACACCTTC. This sequence joins TRBV10-3 and TRBJ1-2; no firm D call. V shed 0 bases and J shed 4 bases, with 12 bases lying between them. CDR3 size: 15 residues. From germline, CDR1 is ENHRY and CDR2 SYGVKD.

This clone showed up just once. The chain employs TRBV18 and TRBJ2-7, with no clear D. The CDR3 spans 13 residues. V lost 3 bases and J lost 0, with 6 bases in between. The germline V gene encodes CDR1 KGHSH and CDR2 LQKENI. The CDR3 DNA is TGTGCCAGCTCACCGGCGAGCTCCTACGAGCAGTACTTC. It translates to CASSPASSYEQYF.

This clone was recorded only once. The chain employs TRBV5-1 and TRBJ1-1, with D unresolved. V was clipped by 4 bases and J by 1 base, with 8 bases between them. The CDR3 length is 13 residues. Germline V gives CDR1 SGHRS, CDR2 YFSETQ. The CDR3 sequence is CASSPPTNTEAFF. In nucleotides, the CDR3 is TGCGCCAGCAGCCCCCCTACGAACACTGAAGCTTTCTTT.